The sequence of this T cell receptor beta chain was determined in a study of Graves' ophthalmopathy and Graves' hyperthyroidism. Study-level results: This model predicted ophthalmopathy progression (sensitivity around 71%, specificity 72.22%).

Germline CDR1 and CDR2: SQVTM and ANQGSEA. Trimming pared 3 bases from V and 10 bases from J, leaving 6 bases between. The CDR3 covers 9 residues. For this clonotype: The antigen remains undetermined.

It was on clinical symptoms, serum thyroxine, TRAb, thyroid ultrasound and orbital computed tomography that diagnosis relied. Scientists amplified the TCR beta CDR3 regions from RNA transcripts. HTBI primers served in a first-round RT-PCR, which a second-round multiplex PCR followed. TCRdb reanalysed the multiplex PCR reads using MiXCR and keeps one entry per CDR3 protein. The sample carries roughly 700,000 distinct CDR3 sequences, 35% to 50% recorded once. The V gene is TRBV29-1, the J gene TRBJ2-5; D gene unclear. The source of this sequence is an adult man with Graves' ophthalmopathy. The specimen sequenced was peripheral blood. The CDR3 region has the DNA TGCAGCGTTGAGGGATTCCAGTACTTC. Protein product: CSVEGFQYF.